A single sample gave rise to the 3 T cell receptor beta chains below, sequenced in a study of cytomegalovirus exposure and HLA in healthy donors. The PCR used 60 Vbeta and 13 Jbeta primers. Libraries were prepared by immunoSEQ multiplex PCR; TCRdb keeps only in-frame clonotypes and omits some of them. The data hold approximately 190,000 clones, with around 80% observed a single time. The sample comprised PBMCs. The receptors were gathered from a man aged 40-49 years in good health and CMV-seropositive.

The chain is built from TRBV30 and TRBJ2-7; 8 positions match TRBD2. J gave up 5 bases and V 1 base, and 7 bases lay outside the gene matches. CDR3 length: 14 residues. Germline CDR1 GTSNPN, CDR2 SVGIG (reference sequence). The CDR3 sequence is CAWSGTGRANEQYF. CDR3 nucleotide sequence: TGTGCCTGGAGTGGAACCGGGAGGGCAAACGAGCAGTACTTC.

The chain has TRBV5-4 and TRBJ1-2, with 8 bases aligning to TRBD1. CDR3 length: 14 amino acids. Unmatched junction bases numbered 3, after V lost 0 bases and J lost 5 bases. CDR1 SGHNT and CDR2 YYREEE come from the germline V gene (reference sequence). DNA of the CDR3: TGTGCCAGCAGCTTGGTCGGGACAGGATATGGCTACACCTTC. Its translation: CASSLVGTGYGYTF.

The chain links TRBV2 to TRBJ1-4, with D maybe TRBD1 (5 bases). The V gene's germline CDR1 is SNHLY and CDR2 FYNNEI. V was trimmed by 7 bases and J by 5 bases, leaving 14 bases between them. The CDR3 contains 14 residues. The CDR3 DNA follows: TGTGCCAGCAAGGGGCCAGGGATAAATGAAAAACTGTTTTTT. It translates to CASKGPGINEKLFF.